One sample yielded the 11 T cell receptor beta chains listed below, sequenced in a study of blood T cell repertoires in COVID-19 (dated by TCRdb to the early 2020s). Library prep was done by the immunoSEQ multiplex PCR assay. What TCRdb holds here is the immuneACCESS table cut down to in-frame rearrangements. Part of the clones is not present; checked against another copy, under half of the missing clones reflect an unresolved V gene, and the others are unexplained. The sample table records roughly 280,000 clones; under 90% of these occur just once. The top ten clonotypes cover 4.2% of the sample. Material: peripheral blood. These receptors were collected from a man aged 60 to 69 with acute or convalescent COVID-19.

This chain links TRBV18 with TRBJ1-1; no definite D call. Trimming removed 2 bases from V and 2 bases from J, with 15 bases in between. CDR3 length: 16 amino acids. CDR1 KGHSH and CDR2 LQKENI come from the germline V gene. The CDR3 reads CASSPREYRVNTEAFF. The CDR3 bases are TGTGCCAGCTCACCAAGGGAGTACAGAGTAAACACTGAAGCTTTCTTT.

The CDR3 reads CASRDLKTEVAYNSPLHF. Written as DNA, the CDR3 is TGTGCCAGCAGAGACCTCAAGACAGAAGTGGCCTATAATTCACCCCTCCACTTT. V is TRBV4-2 and J is TRBJ1-6, with a possible D match to TRBD1 (5 bases). The CDR3 contains 18 residues. CDR1 is LGHNA and CDR2 is YNFKEQ in the germline V gene. Trimming left V 6 bases short and J 2 bases short, with 20 bases between.

V usage is TRBV27 and J usage is TRBJ2-7, with TRBD1 matching over 8 bases. The ends lost 5 bases at V and 4 bases at J; junction bases unmatched: 10. This CDR3 is built from 15 residues. The germline V gene has CDR1 MNHEY and CDR2 SMNVEV (reference sequence). The CDR3 here is CASSGQTGAMYEQYF. The DNA of the CDR3 is TGTGCCAGCAGTGGACAGACAGGGGCCATGTACGAGCAGTACTTC.

V gene TRBV18 combines with J gene TRBJ1-1; TRBD1 matches at 7 bases. J lost 4 bases, V lost 6 bases, and 8 bases had no gene match. The CDR3 consists of 14 residues. Per the germline V gene, CDR1 is KGHSH and CDR2 is LQKENI. The CDR3 is CASSQLRGSTEAFF. CDR3 bases: TGTGCCAGCTCCCAGCTCAGGGGGAGCACTGAAGCTTTCTTT.

This clone was counted between two and nine times. In DNA form, the CDR3 reads TGTGCCAGCAGTTTATATGACTTGAACACTGAAGCTTTCTTT. Protein product: CASSLYDLNTEAFF. This rearrangement joins TRBV27 to TRBJ1-1; no firm D call. Between the trimmed V and J ends, which lost 1 base and 0 bases, there was a span of 6 bases. CDR3 size: 14 residues. Germline V CDR1 and CDR2: MNHEY, SMNVEV (reference sequence).

The chain links TRBV5-5 to TRBJ1-3; the D is unclear. Trimming cost V 0 bases and J 0 bases, with 10 bases left between them. Germline V CDR1 and CDR2: SGHKS, YYEKEE (reference sequence). This CDR3 spans 16 amino acids. DNA for the CDR3: TGTGCCAGCAGCTTGGGGCCCACAATCTCTGGAAACACCATATATTTT. It codes for CASSLGPTISGNTIYF.

The chain combines TRBV13 with TRBJ2-5; 11 bases are a match to TRBD2. CDR3 size: 15 residues. From germline, CDR1 is PRHDT and CDR2 FYEKMQ (reference sequence). J was trimmed by 5 bases and V by 5 bases; bases with no gene match: 7. Written as DNA, the CDR3 is TGTGCCAGCAGCCCGGGACTAGCGGTGGGGGAGACCCAGTACTTC. It codes for CASSPGLAVGETQYF.

DNA for the CDR3: TGTGCCAGCAGTTACATCATGTCAGATACGCAGTATTTT. This gives the protein CASSYIMSDTQYF. V usage is TRBV6-6 and J usage is TRBJ2-3; D not resolved. Trimming pared 2 bases from V and 4 bases from J, leaving 7 bases between. Germline CDR1 is MNHNY and CDR2 is SVGAGI (reference sequence). There are 13 residues in the CDR3.

The chain joins TRBV5-4 to TRBJ2-7; the D is unclear. Germline assignment: CDR1 SGHNT and CDR2 YYREEE (reference sequence). The CDR3 spans 13 residues. V lost 4 bases to trimming and J lost 3 bases, with 11 bases between them. Here the CDR3 reads CASSVANYYEQYF. The DNA for the CDR3 is TGTGCCAGCAGCGTAGCTAACTACTACGAGCAGTACTTC.

A few counts support this clone. This chain connects TRBV19 to TRBJ1-2; TRBD1 might be the D (6 bases). Between the trimmed V and J ends, which lost 2 bases and 2 bases, there was a span of 9 bases. This CDR3 has 14 residues. Germline V gives CDR1 LNHDA, CDR2 SQIVND (reference sequence). Here the CDR3 reads CASSIQGINYGYTF. The DNA of the CDR3 is TGTGCCAGTAGTATACAGGGGATAAACTATGGCTACACCTTC.

This sequence joins TRBV4-1 and TRBJ1-2; 9 bases fit TRBD1. J gave up 4 bases and V 3 bases, and 6 bases lay outside the gene matches. Per the germline V gene, CDR1 is MGHRA and CDR2 is YSYEKL. This CDR3 spans 15 amino acids. CDR3 sequence: CASSHGTGWGYGYTF. The CDR3 coding sequence is TGCGCCAGCAGCCACGGGACAGGGTGGGGCTATGGCTACACCTTC.